Following are 21 T cell receptor beta chains from one sample sequenced in a study of radiotherapy plus CTLA-4 blockade in lung cancer. Some clones are missing from TCRdb's copy, which holds only in-frame ones; the method was immunoSEQ multiplex PCR. The table has over 60,000 clones, roughly 87% seen once. This material consisted of peripheral blood, taken from a patient treated with radiotherapy plus ipilimumab. The receptor set was obtained from a human donor with non-small cell lung cancer that progressed on radiotherapy plus ipilimumab.

J is TRBJ1-2 and V is TRBV5-1, with D unresolved. Germline CDR1 reads SGHRS; CDR2 reads YFSETQ. The ends were cut back, 9 bases at V and 4 bases at J, with 4 bases in the middle. The CDR3 is 9 amino acids. This CDR3 reads CATGYGYTF. As DNA, the CDR3 is TGCGCCACCGGCTATGGCTACACCTTC. Drawing the rest from reference TRBV5-1 and TRBJ1-2, the complete variable domain is KAGVTQTPRYLIKTRGQQVTLSCSPISGHRSVSWYQQTPGQGLQFLFEYFSETQRNKGNFPGRFSGRQFSNSRSEMNVSTLELGDSALYLCATGYGYTFGSGTRLTVV.

The J gene is TRBJ2-1, the V gene TRBV28; D ambiguous. In germline, CDR1 is MDHEN, CDR2 SYDVKM. Trimming pared 2 bases from V and 2 bases from J, leaving 13 bases between. The CDR3 contains 16 residues. The CDR3 bases are TGTGCCAGCAGTTTACTCCCCTCTACTCCCTACAATGAGCAGTTCTTC. Amino acids: CASSLLPSTPYNEQFF.

This chain uses TRBV27 with TRBJ1-2, with 8 bases lining up with TRBD1. The CDR3 has 14 residues. Germline V gives CDR1 MNHEY, CDR2 SMNVEV (reference sequence). After removal of 4 bases from V and 8 bases from J, the junction contained 9 bases not matched to a gene. In DNA, the CDR3 is TGTGCCAGCAGTTCCCAGGACAGGGCAGCCGGCTACACCTTC. Amino acid sequence: CASSSQDRAAGYTF.

The V call is TRBV5-4, the J call TRBJ2-1, with TRBD2 matching 7 bases. V was pared by 2 bases and J by 13 bases, with 9 bases of the junction left unmatched. CDR1 and CDR2 (germline): SGHNT, YYREEE (reference sequence). The CDR3 extends over 13 amino acids. The CDR3 loop is CASSFPLAEDQFF. The CDR3 region has the DNA TGTGCCAGCAGCTTCCCTCTAGCGGAGGACCAGTTCTTC.

This clone was observed once. This chain uses TRBV28 with TRBJ1-5; the D is unclear. The V and J ends lost 5 bases and 8 bases respectively, with 19 bases between them. Germline V gene lookup returns CDR1 MDHEN and CDR2 SYDVKM. This CDR3 is 15 amino acids long. For the CDR3, the DNA is TGTGCCAGCAGTCCACCCGCCCGGGTTTGGGAGCCCCAGCATTTT. Protein product: CASSPPARVWEPQHF. Full variable domain (missing parts from reference TRBV28 and TRBJ1-5): DVKVTQSSRYLVKRTGEKVFLECVQDMDHENMFWYRQDPGLGLRLIYFSYDVKMKEKGDIPEGYSVSREKKERFSLILESASTNQTSMYLCASSPPARVWEPQHFGDGTRLSIL.

The chain combines TRBV27 with TRBJ2-7, with a possible D match to TRBD1 (6 bases). V was shortened by 5 bases and J by 1 base, with 12 bases between the two germline ends. Germline V CDR1 and CDR2: MNHEY, SMNVEV (reference sequence). The CDR3 is 14 residues long. The CDR3 bases are TGTGCCAGCAGTCCCCAGACAGGATCCTACGAGCAGTACTTC. It yields the protein CASSPQTGSYEQYF.

The chain links TRBV5-1 to TRBJ2-2; unclear D gene. Germline V gives CDR1 SGHRS, CDR2 YFSETQ. V lost 2 bases and J 4 bases, leaving 3 bases between the germline ends. The CDR3 is made up of 12 amino acids. CDR3 region: CASSFGTGELFF. The CDR3 DNA sequence: TGCGCCAGCAGCTTCGGCACCGGGGAGCTGTTTTTT. Full variable domain (missing parts from reference TRBV5-1 and TRBJ2-2): KAGVTQTPRYLIKTRGQQVTLSCSPISGHRSVSWYQQTPGQGLQFLFEYFSETQRNKGNFPGRFSGRQFSNSRSEMNVSTLELGDSALYLCASSFGTGELFFGEGSRLTVL.

The chain recombines TRBV19 with TRBJ1-5, with unresolved D. The CDR3 contains 14 residues. V shed 3 bases and J shed 6 bases, with 12 bases lying between them. Per germline, CDR1 LNHDA and CDR2 SQIVND (reference sequence). CDR3 region: CASSIGELSQPQHF. The DNA of the CDR3 is TGTGCCAGTAGTATTGGGGAACTCAGTCAGCCCCAGCATTTT.

The gene calls are TRBV29-1 and TRBJ1-2; no clear D gene. V was trimmed by 6 bases and J by 6 bases, leaving 11 bases between them. The germline gives CDR1 SQVTM, CDR2 ANQGSEA. The CDR3 sequence is 11 residues long. CDR3 in DNA: TGCAGCGTGCGAGTCGCTGATGGCTACACCTTC. Protein sequence: CSVRVADGYTF.

This chain links TRBV11-2 with TRBJ1-5, with a possible D match to TRBD1 (6 bases). The CDR3 runs to 14 residues. From germline, CDR1 is SGHAT and CDR2 FQNNGV. V lost 5 bases, J lost 4 bases, and 12 bases lay in between. Here the CDR3 DNA reads TGTGCCAGCAGCGTTGGACAGTTGAATCAGCCCCAGCATTTT. This sequence encodes CASSVGQLNQPQHF. The variable domain in full, with the rest retrieved from reference TRBV11-2 and TRBJ1-5, is EAGVAQSPRYKIIEKRQSVAFWCNPISGHATLYWYQQILGQGPKLLIQFQNNGVVDDSQLPKDRFSAERLKGVDSTLKIQPAKLEDSAVYLCASSVGQLNQPQHFGDGTRLSIL.

The chain carries TRBV28 and TRBJ1-5, with TRBD1 as a possible D gene (6 bases). This CDR3 spans 13 amino acids. V was clipped by 11 bases and J by 5 bases, with 16 bases between them. Germline CDR1 MDHEN, CDR2 SYDVKM. The DNA of the CDR3 is TGTGCCGGCCAAACAGGGTACGATCAGCCCCAGCATTTT. The encoded protein is CAGQTGYDQPQHF.

This clone is judged medium-sized. The V call is TRBV11-2, the J call TRBJ2-7; D possibly corresponds to TRBD2 (7 bases). With 1 base removed from V and 2 bases from J, the gap between germline ends came to 9 bases. Germline-derived CDR1 and CDR2 are SGHAT and FQNNGV. This CDR3 region has 14 residues. The CDR3 DNA follows: TGTGCCAGCAGCTTAGGGGAGGGGGCCTACGAGCAGTACTTC. Its translation is CASSLGEGAYEQYF. The variable domain in full, completed from reference TRBV11-2 and TRBJ2-7, reads EAGVAQSPRYKIIEKRQSVAFWCNPISGHATLYWYQQILGQGPKLLIQFQNNGVVDDSQLPKDRFSAERLKGVDSTLKIQPAKLEDSAVYLCASSLGEGAYEQYFGPGTRLTVT.

The V gene is TRBV11-1, the J gene TRBJ1-2; 9 bases are shared with TRBD1. V was clipped by 5 bases and J by 3 bases; unmatched bases: 7. This CDR3 is 15 amino acids long. Looked up from germline, CDR1 is SGHAT and CDR2 is FQDESV (reference sequence). The CDR3 sequence: CASSRGQGSDYGYTF. Written as DNA, the CDR3 is TGTGCCAGCAGCCGAGGACAGGGGAGTGACTATGGCTACACCTTC.

The gene calls are TRBV30 and TRBJ1-1, with 9 bases that match TRBD1. The CDR3 runs 11 residues. From germline, CDR1 is GTSNPN and CDR2 SVGIG (reference sequence). The J segment lost 11 bases and the V segment lost 3 bases, leaving 4 bases of the junction unmatched. This CDR3 reads CAWRGQGWAFF. In DNA form, the CDR3 reads TGTGCCTGGAGGGGACAGGGTTGGGCTTTCTTT.

The chain couples TRBV28 to TRBJ1-5; unclear D gene. The CDR3 extends over 16 amino acids. Per the germline V gene, CDR1 is MDHEN and CDR2 is SYDVKM. Trimming removed 7 bases from V and 3 bases from J, with 19 bases in between. The CDR3 spells CASIAWGEEDNQPQHF. CDR3 nucleotides: TGTGCCAGCATCGCGTGGGGAGAGGAGGACAATCAGCCCCAGCATTTT.

This clone was seen once. The CDR3 region is CASSLSPGQGSYPGELFF. CDR3 sequence (DNA): TGTGCCAGCAGCTTGTCCCCGGGACAGGGATCTTACCCCGGGGAGCTGTTTTTT. The chain carries TRBV7-2 and TRBJ2-2; 9 bases align to TRBD1. From germline, CDR1 is SGHTA and CDR2 FQGNSA. With 3 bases clipped from V and 6 bases from J, the junction kept 14 bases outside the gene matches. The CDR3 totals 18 residues.

This sequence joins TRBV27 and TRBJ2-1; tentative D call: TRBD2 (6 bases). The CDR3 sequence is 15 residues long. CDR1 MNHEY and CDR2 SMNVEV come from the germline V gene (reference sequence). Trimming pared 6 bases from V and 1 base from J, leaving 13 bases between. The CDR3 region has the DNA TGTGCCAGCAGGATAGGGAGGCAGTCCTACAATGAGCAGTTCTTC. Translated: CASRIGRQSYNEQFF.

The chain is built from TRBV5-8 and TRBJ2-1; possibly TRBD2 for D (6 bases). The CDR3 is 17 residues long. CDR1 and CDR2 from the germline V gene are SGHTS and YDEGEE. The germline V and J ends were trimmed by 3 bases and 0 bases, with 16 bases remaining between them. CDR3 loop: CASSWTLLATSYNEQFF. As DNA, the CDR3 is TGTGCCAGCAGCTGGACCCTCCTAGCGACCTCCTACAATGAGCAGTTCTTC.

This chain connects TRBV9 to TRBJ1-5; 9 bases are a match to TRBD1. With V trimmed by 3 bases and J by 7 bases, 8 bases remained unmatched. The CDR3 covers 15 residues. Per the germline V gene, CDR1 is SGDLS and CDR2 is YYNGEE. The CDR3 protein is CASSGQGDRAQPQHF. The CDR3, as DNA: TGTGCCAGCAGCGGACAGGGGGATCGGGCACAGCCCCAGCATTTT.

The chain couples TRBV9 to TRBJ1-6; TRBD1 agrees at 7 bases. Germline V CDR1 and CDR2: SGDLS, YYNGEE. There are 15 residues in the CDR3. Trimming took 2 bases from V and 7 from J; bases not matched to a gene: 6. CDR3 amino acids: CASSVLTGDNSPLHF. The CDR3 region has the DNA TGTGCCAGCAGCGTCCTTACAGGGGACAATTCACCCCTCCACTTT. The variable domain in full, with the rest retrieved from reference TRBV9 and TRBJ1-6, is DSGVTQTPKHLITATGQRVTLRCSPRSGDLSVYWYQQSLDQGLQFLIQYYNGEERAKGNILERFSAQQFPDLHSELNLSSLELGDSALYFCASSVLTGDNSPLHFGNGTRLTVT.

The genes are TRBV29-1 and TRBJ2-7, with no clear D. The CDR3 length is 13 residues. Trimming took 0 bases from V and 2 from J, leaving 8 bases between them. From germline, CDR1 is SQVTM and CDR2 ANQGSEA. The CDR3 sequence is CSVEDGLAYEQYF. CDR3 coding DNA: TGCAGCGTTGAAGACGGCTTGGCCTACGAGCAGTACTTC.